The 27 T cell receptor beta chains given below trace back to one sample, sequenced in a study of CD8+ T cells in alopecia areata. RNA, once extracted, was reverse transcribed into cDNA for use as the sequencing template. Here immunoSEQ multiplex PCR was the method, and the copy in TCRdb shows in-frame clones only, minus some. The data show around 140,000 clones, with 86% seen just once and under 15% held by the top ten. Regarding treatment: oral pan-JAK inhibitor, 5-10 mg twice daily. Source: CD8+ T cells sorted from blood, taken at week 4, from a patient treated with tofacitinib. The receptors here all came from a human donor with alopecia areata.

This clone was seen a single time. The chain carries TRBV19 and TRBJ1-1; 7 bases agree with TRBD1. Unmatched junction bases numbered 1, after V lost 6 bases and J lost 6 bases. This CDR3 is built from 11 residues. Germline-derived CDR1 and CDR2 are LNHDA and SQIVND (reference sequence). CDR3 sequence (DNA): TGTGCCAGTAGGACAGGGCCTGAAGCTTTCTTT. The encoded protein is CASRTGPEAFF.

This chain uses TRBV10-3 with TRBJ1-3, with D uncertain. This CDR3 has 11 residues. CDR1 and CDR2 (germline): ENHRY, SYGVKD. Trimming stripped 5 bases from V and 6 bases from J, with 5 bases between. The DNA of the CDR3 is TGTGCCATCAGTCTTTTAAACACCATATATTTT. As protein: CAISLLNTIYF.

This chain links TRBV29-1 with TRBJ2-7; the match to TRBD1 covers 8 bases. Looked up from germline, CDR1 is SQVTM and CDR2 is ANQGSEA. CDR3 length: 15 residues. V shed 1 base and J 2 bases; nucleotides not matched to a gene: 7. The DNA of the CDR3 is TGCAGCGTTGAAGGTCAGGGGGCACTCCCCTACGAGCAGTACTTC. It encodes CSVEGQGALPYEQYF.

The genes are TRBV2 and TRBJ2-7; TRBD1 aligns across 10 bases. Trimming at V came to 5 bases and at J to 1 base, leaving 8 bases not matched to a gene. Germline V gives CDR1 SNHLY, CDR2 FYNNEI. CDR3 length: 16 amino acids. The CDR3 reads CASSLGTGDISYEQYF. CDR3 nucleotides: TGTGCCAGCAGTCTTGGGACAGGGGATATTTCCTACGAGCAGTACTTC. The whole variable domain, filled in from reference TRBV2 and TRBJ2-7, reads EPEVTQTPSHQVTQMGQEVILRCVPISNHLYFYWYRQILGQKVEFLVSFYNNEISEKSEIFDDQFSVERPDGSNFTLKIRSTKLEDSAMYFCASSLGTGDISYEQYFGPGTRLTVT.

The chain has TRBV4-1 and TRBJ2-7; D gene unclear. The germline V gene encodes CDR1 MGHRA and CDR2 YSYEKL. The CDR3 extends over 16 amino acids. V lost 4 bases, J lost 3 bases, and 19 bases lay in between. CDR3 DNA: TGCGCCAGCAGCCTCCGACCTACTTCCGACCGCTACGAGCAGTACTTC. Translated: CASSLRPTSDRYEQYF.

The genes are TRBV29-1 and TRBJ2-5; D is uncertain. The CDR3 sequence is 12 residues long. Trimming removed 2 bases from V and 4 bases from J, with 8 bases in between. Germline lookup yields CDR1 SQVTM and CDR2 ANQGSEA. CDR3 protein: CSVEPGRETQYF. The CDR3 DNA reads TGCAGCGTTGAACCCGGACGAGAGACCCAGTACTTC.

The chain employs TRBV27 and TRBJ1-1; perhaps TRBD1 as D (6 bases). V was clipped by 1 base and J by 3 bases, with 9 bases between them. Germline-derived CDR1 and CDR2 are MNHEY and SMNVEV (reference sequence). CDR3 length equals 14 residues. For the CDR3, the DNA is TGTGCCAGCAGTTTATGGTCAGGGGACACTGAAGCTTTCTTT. Amino acid sequence: CASSLWSGDTEAFF.

This chain connects TRBV6-6 to TRBJ2-2; the D gene is possibly TRBD2 (6 bases). Germline V lookup: CDR1 MNHNY, CDR2 SVGAGI (reference sequence). With 5 bases removed from V and 7 bases from J, the gap between germline ends came to 14 bases. This CDR3 spans 14 amino acids. CDR3 sequence: CASSPGTSGGELFF. CDR3 DNA: TGTGCCAGCAGTCCCGGGACTTCTGGCGGGGAGCTGTTTTTT.

This clone was observed a handful of times. As DNA, the CDR3 is TGTGCCAGCCCAGAGTGGAAGCAGTACTTC. This sequence encodes CASPEWKQYF. The rearrangement links TRBV6-4 to TRBJ2-7; D is uncertain. This CDR3 contains 10 residues. Germline CDR1 reads MRHNA; CDR2 reads SNTAGT. Deletions cut 8 bases from V and 8 bases from J, with 10 bases between.

The CDR3 DNA sequence: TGTGCCAGCAGCTGGGACTCTAGCACAGATACGCAGTATTTT. Translated: CASSWDSSTDTQYF. The chain couples TRBV7-9 to TRBJ2-3; TRBD2 is a possible D gene (6 bases). This CDR3 spans 14 amino acids. The ends were cut back, 4 bases at V and 0 bases at J, with 8 bases in the middle. Germline-derived CDR1 and CDR2 are SEHNR and FQNEAQ (reference sequence). The variable domain in full, with the rest retrieved from reference TRBV7-9 and TRBJ2-3, is DTGVSQNPRHKITKRGQNVTFRCDPISEHNRLYWYRQTLGQGPEFLTYFQNEAQLEKSRLLSDRFSAERPKGSFSTLEIQRTEQGDSAMYLCASSWDSSTDTQYFGPGTRLTVL.

The chain has TRBV10-3 and TRBJ2-2; D unclear. Trimming removed 3 bases at V and 10 bases at J, with 12 bases between. CDR1 is ENHRY and CDR2 is SYGVKD in the germline V gene. The CDR3 spans 13 residues. The CDR3 is CAISDNPWAELFF. The CDR3 DNA is TGTGCCATCAGTGATAACCCCTGGGCGGAGCTGTTTTTT.

V usage is TRBV5-4 and J usage is TRBJ2-7, with TRBD2 identical over 7 bases. This CDR3 comprises 16 residues. Germline V CDR1 and CDR2: SGHNT, YYREEE (reference sequence). J lost 0 bases, V lost 3 bases, and 9 bases had no gene match. The CDR3 loop reads CASSYPSGINSYEQYF. In DNA, the CDR3 is TGTGCCAGCAGCTATCCCAGCGGGATCAACTCCTACGAGCAGTACTTC.

The rearrangement uses TRBV30 and TRBJ2-2, with no clear D. CDR3 length: 13 amino acids. V was cut by 0 bases and J by 6 bases, with 8 bases left in between. The V gene's germline CDR1 is GTSNPN and CDR2 SVGIG (reference sequence). CDR3 bases: TGTGCCTGGAGTGTCCTTGCGCCCGGGGAGCTGTTTTTT. This gives the protein CAWSVLAPGELFF.

This CDR3 is CASSLSAGPNEKLFF. CDR3 coding DNA: TGTGCCAGCAGTTTATCGGCAGGGCCCAATGAAAAACTGTTTTTT. The chain combines TRBV27 with TRBJ1-4, with D perhaps TRBD1 (5 bases). CDR3 length: 15 residues. V lost 0 bases, J lost 5 bases, and 10 bases lay in between. Looked up from germline, CDR1 is MNHEY and CDR2 is SMNVEV (reference sequence).

The chain joins TRBV6-1 to TRBJ2-1; D might be TRBD2 (6 bases). From germline, CDR1 is MNHNS and CDR2 SASEGT. V was pared by 6 bases and J by 3 bases, with 12 bases between. This CDR3 contains 14 residues. In nucleotides, the CDR3 is TGTGCCAGCAGGGGAGGAGGGCTCTACAATGAGCAGTTCTTC. This gives the protein CASRGGGLYNEQFF.

This chain links TRBV5-4 with TRBJ2-7, with D tentatively TRBD1 or TRBD2 (5 bases each). Germline values: CDR1 SGHNT, CDR2 YYREEE (reference sequence). Trimming took 2 bases from V and 3 from J, leaving 15 bases between them. CDR3 length: 15 residues. CDR3 amino acids: CASSLPGTGNYEQYF. The CDR3 DNA follows: TGTGCCAGCAGCTTACCCGGGACGGGGAACTACGAGCAGTACTTC.

V usage is TRBV18 and J usage is TRBJ2-7; D gene ambiguous. Germline CDR1 reads KGHSH; CDR2 reads LQKENI. With 1 base removed from V and 5 bases from J, the gap between germline ends came to 3 bases. CDR3 length: 11 residues. DNA of the CDR3: TGTGCCAGCTCACCACGAGACGAGCAGTACTTC. Translated: CASSPRDEQYF.

This clone has only one observation. The CDR3 DNA reads TGCGCCAGCAGCCTTTCGTTGACAGGGAACACTGAAGCTTTCTTT. It specifies CASSLSLTGNTEAFF. The chain carries TRBV4-1 and TRBJ1-1, with a possible D match to TRBD1 (6 bases). From germline, CDR1 is MGHRA and CDR2 YSYEKL. This CDR3 comprises 15 residues. V was shortened by 4 bases and J by 1 base, with 13 bases between the two germline ends.

The rearrangement links TRBV30 to TRBJ2-1; 7 positions match TRBD1. This CDR3 is 16 amino acids long. J was trimmed by 1 base and V by 0 bases; bases with no gene match: 6. Germline CDR1 GTSNPN, CDR2 SVGIG (reference sequence). The CDR3 coding sequence is TGTGCCTGGAGTGTACTCAGCAGGGGGTCCTACAATGAGCAGTTCTTC. Amino acid sequence: CAWSVLSRGSYNEQFF.

The chain couples TRBV9 to TRBJ2-5, with 8 bases identical to TRBD2. The germline gives CDR1 SGDLS, CDR2 YYNGEE. The CDR3 is 15 amino acids. The trim removed 3 bases at V and 1 base at J, leaving 5 bases unmatched. CDR3 sequence reads: CASSALGTSQETQYF. The CDR3 DNA reads TGTGCCAGCAGCGCATTAGGGACTAGCCAAGAGACCCAGTACTTC.

This chain links TRBV5-1 with TRBJ2-7, with TRBD2 identical over 8 bases. The germline V gene encodes CDR1 SGHRS and CDR2 YFSETQ. Trimming cost V 4 bases and J 7 bases; bases outside gene matches: 16. This CDR3 region has 16 residues. The CDR3 loop reads CASSQPGAGGPIEQYF. The CDR3 nucleotides are TGCGCCAGCAGCCAGCCCGGGGCGGGAGGCCCCATAGAGCAGTACTTC.

The chain links TRBV6-5 to TRBJ2-1; D is uncertain. V gave up 2 bases and J gave up 4 bases, with 12 bases separating them. Germline V gives CDR1 MNHEY, CDR2 SVGAGI. The CDR3 loop spans 15 amino acids. CDR3 sequence (DNA): TGTGCCAGCAGTTACGGGCTGATACGGTACAATGAGCAGTTCTTC. The encoded protein is CASSYGLIRYNEQFF.

CDR3 protein: CASRPANEETQYF. As DNA, the CDR3 is TGTGCCAGCCGACCCGCGAATGAAGAGACCCAGTACTTC. This chain joins TRBV27 and TRBJ2-5; D gene ambiguous. The germline V gene encodes CDR1 MNHEY and CDR2 SMNVEV (reference sequence). Trimming took off 8 bases at V and 3 bases at J, with 13 bases between the two ends. This CDR3 region has 13 residues.

V usage is TRBV6-5 and J usage is TRBJ1-2; D is perhaps TRBD1 (6 bases). The germline V gene encodes CDR1 MNHEY and CDR2 SVGAGI. V lost 3 bases to trimming and J lost 6 bases, with 14 bases between them. CDR3 length: 14 residues. CDR3 residues: CASSYSAGADGYTF. The CDR3 region has the DNA TGTGCCAGCAGTTATTCTGCAGGGGCTGATGGCTACACCTTC.

The V call is TRBV29-1, the J call TRBJ2-1; 9 nucleotides match TRBD1. The CDR3 loop spans 14 amino acids. Germline loops: CDR1 SQVTM, CDR2 ANQGSEA. The ends lost 4 bases at V and 8 bases at J; junction bases unmatched: 9. The CDR3 sequence is CSVAGTGTSYEQFF. For the CDR3, the DNA is TGCAGCGTTGCCGGGACAGGGACGAGCTATGAGCAGTTCTTC.

The chain employs TRBV2 and TRBJ2-7; no clear D gene. Between the trimmed V and J ends, which lost 5 bases and 0 bases, there was a span of 5 bases. The CDR3 is made up of 12 amino acids. CDR1 and CDR2 (germline): SNHLY, FYNNEI. CDR3 DNA: TGTGCCAGCAGTCCAGGCTCCTACGAGCAGTACTTC. It specifies CASSPGSYEQYF.

This chain connects TRBV7-3 to TRBJ2-3; 10 bases match TRBD1. J lost 2 bases, V lost 5 bases, and 10 bases had no gene match. The germline V gene has CDR1 SGHTA and CDR2 FQGTGA. This CDR3 has 17 amino acids. CDR3 residues: CASSLSDRGLSTDTQYF. The CDR3 DNA is TGTGCCAGCAGCCTGAGCGACAGGGGGCTTTCCACAGATACGCAGTATTTT.